These 17 T cell receptor beta chains share one sample of origin, sequenced in a study of Ad26.COV2.S vaccination and SARS-CoV-2 variants. This table comes from immunoSEQ multiplex PCR, and its TCRdb copy is limited to in-frame clones, with some not included. The table records 200,000 to 300,000 clones, around nine tenths of them present only once. Treatment noted: some 20 received Ad26.COV2.S at low or high dose, single or two shots; about 5 received placebo; per-sample allocation not given. Samples came from day 63 after the first vaccine or placebo injection. The sample consisted of peripheral blood, taken in a trial of Ad26.COV2.S vaccine versus placebo. These receptors originate from a person aged 18-65 years who received the Ad26.COV2.S COVID-19 vaccine or a placebo.

The chain has TRBV4-3 and TRBJ1-3; maybe TRBD1 (6 bases). CDR3 size: 16 residues. CDR1 LGHNA and CDR2 YSLEER come from the germline V gene. V gave up 0 bases and J gave up 2 bases, with 11 bases separating them. The CDR3 DNA reads as TGCGCCAGCAGCCAAGATTACAGGGCGCCTGGAAACACCATATATTTT. Protein: CASSQDYRAPGNTIYF.

This clone was found once. The rearrangement joins TRBV6-5 to TRBJ2-7, with 10 bases aligning to TRBD1. Trimming at V came to 6 bases and at J to 6 bases, leaving 11 bases not matched to a gene. Per germline, CDR1 MNHEY and CDR2 SVGAGI. The CDR3 is 15 amino acids. The CDR3 sequence: CASSPRDRGGIEQYF. CDR3 DNA sequence: TGTGCCAGCAGCCCACGGGACAGGGGTGGGATCGAGCAGTACTTC.

The rearrangement joins TRBV5-8 to TRBJ1-6; D uncertain. Trimming cost V 4 bases and J 0 bases, with 11 bases left between them. Germline lookup yields CDR1 SGHTS and CDR2 YDEGEE. The CDR3 covers 16 residues. CDR3 DNA sequence: TGTGCCAGCAGCGGACCTCATAGCTCCTATAATTCACCCCTCCACTTT. It codes for CASSGPHSSYNSPLHF.

V is TRBV2 and J is TRBJ2-5, with 8 bases fitting TRBD2. The CDR3 loop spans 14 amino acids. Germline loops: CDR1 SNHLY, CDR2 FYNNEI. V was clipped by 5 bases and J by 0 bases; unmatched bases: 2. The CDR3 here is CASSPSGYQETQYF. The CDR3 bases are TGTGCCAGCAGTCCTAGCGGGTACCAAGAGACCCAGTACTTC.

V gene TRBV14 combines with J gene TRBJ1-3; D remains unclear. In germline, CDR1 is SGHDN, CDR2 FVKESK. V lost 3 bases to trimming and J lost 1 base, with 13 bases between them. The CDR3 loop spans 16 amino acids. CDR3 in DNA: TGTGCCAGCAGCCACCCTTTAGGGTCATCTGGAAACACCATATATTTT. As protein: CASSHPLGSSGNTIYF.

The V call is TRBV7-6, the J call TRBJ2-2; D is unclear. There are 16 residues in the CDR3. Germline values: CDR1 SGHVS, CDR2 FNYEAQ. With 0 bases removed from V and 2 bases from J, the gap between germline ends came to 10 bases. CDR3 coding DNA: TGTGCCAGCAGCTTAGCTCTACAGCAAAACACCGGGGAGCTGTTTTTT. Encoded protein: CASSLALQQNTGELFF.

The V call is TRBV6-2 or TRBV6-3, the J call TRBJ2-7, with 8 bases matching TRBD1. Germline trimming cut 4 bases from V and 3 bases from J; bases unmatched to any gene: 5. The length of the CDR3 is 14 residues. Germline V lookup: CDR1 MNHEY, CDR2 SVGEGT. CDR3 loop: CASSWRTGNYEQYF. Here the CDR3 DNA reads TGTGCCAGCAGTTGGAGGACAGGGAACTACGAGCAGTACTTC.

V and J are TRBV18 and TRBJ1-4; a possible D gene is TRBD1 (5 bases). The CDR3 runs to 14 residues. Germline CDR1 reads KGHSH; CDR2 reads LQKENI. Trimming shortened V by 6 bases and J by 8 bases, and 16 bases separated the two germline ends. The CDR3 is CASSSMQGREKLFF. Written as DNA, the CDR3 is TGTGCCAGCTCTTCAATGCAGGGTAGGGAAAAACTGTTTTTT. The variable domain in full, completed from reference TRBV18 and TRBJ1-4, reads NAGVMQNPRHLVRRRGQEARLRCSPMKGHSHVYWYRQLPEEGLKFMVYLQKENIIDESGMPKERFSAEFPKEGPSILRIQQVVRGDSAAYFCASSSMQGREKLFFGSGTQLSVL.

V is TRBV6-5 and J is TRBJ2-2, with a possible D match to TRBD1 (5 bases). CDR1 and CDR2 from the germline V gene are MNHEY and SVGAGI. This CDR3 has 14 amino acids. The V end lost 6 bases, the J end lost 1 base, and 9 bases lay between the germline ends. CDR3 sequence: CASRGLWNTGELFF. As DNA, the CDR3 is TGTGCCAGCAGGGGGCTGTGGAACACCGGGGAGCTGTTTTTT.

This clone was detected only a few times. V is TRBV4-3 and J is TRBJ1-1; the D is unclear. Trimming removed 4 bases from V and 5 bases from J, with 17 bases in between. The CDR3 sequence is 15 residues long. Germline loops: CDR1 LGHNA, CDR2 YSLEER. CDR3 residues: CASSPNSRGSTEAFF. The CDR3 DNA sequence: TGCGCCAGCAGCCCTAATTCTCGAGGGTCTACTGAAGCTTTCTTT.

The V gene is TRBV20-1, the J gene TRBJ2-2; TRBD2 matches at 8 bases. V dropped 6 bases and J dropped 3; count of bases not matched to a gene: 12. The CDR3 length is 16 residues. Germline values: CDR1 DFQATT, CDR2 SNEGSKA (reference sequence). CDR3 residues: CSASPPTSGDTGELFF. The CDR3 DNA is TGCAGTGCAAGTCCCCCAACTAGCGGAGACACCGGGGAGCTGTTTTTT.

The CDR3 nucleotides read TGTGCCAGTAGTCCGGGACTAGCGGATACGCAGTATTTT. This encodes CASSPGLADTQYF. The V call is TRBV19, the J call TRBJ2-3; 10 nucleotides agree with TRBD2. This CDR3 contains 13 residues. V lost 5 bases, J lost 6 bases, and 2 bases stayed unmatched. CDR1 LNHDA and CDR2 SQIVND come from the germline V gene (reference sequence).

The V call is TRBV4-3, the J call TRBJ1-1; a possible D gene is TRBD1 (5 bases). The germline gives CDR1 LGHNA, CDR2 YSLEER. The CDR3 spans 14 residues. Trimming stripped 0 bases from V and 4 bases from J, with 9 bases between. CDR3 residues: CASSQDWGATEAFF. For the CDR3, the DNA is TGCGCCAGCAGCCAAGATTGGGGCGCCACTGAAGCTTTCTTT.

A few counts support this clone. J is TRBJ1-2 and V is TRBV6-2 or TRBV6-3, with a weak D call TRBD1 (6 bases). The V gene lost 4 bases and the J gene lost 8 bases, with 17 bases spanning the gap. This CDR3 region has 14 residues. Germline values: CDR1 MNHEY, CDR2 SVGEGT. Here the CDR3 reads CASSSLGQSFGYTF. The CDR3 DNA is TGTGCCAGCAGTTCCCTCGGACAGAGCTTCGGCTACACCTTC.

The chain is built from TRBV4-2 and TRBJ2-2; 13 bases fit TRBD2. CDR3 size: 17 residues. The J segment lost 4 bases and the V segment lost 1 base, leaving 3 bases of the junction unmatched. Germline V gene sequence: CDR1 LGHNA, CDR2 YNFKEQ. In DNA form, the CDR3 reads TGTGCCAGCAGCCAAGCGTGGACTAGCGGGGGCACCGGGGAGCTGTTTTTT. Amino acid sequence: CASSQAWTSGGTGELFF.

The rearrangement joins TRBV19 to TRBJ2-7; a weak D match, TRBD1 (5 bases). CDR1 and CDR2 (germline): LNHDA, SQIVND (reference sequence). The ends were cut back, 5 bases at V and 3 bases at J, with 14 bases in the middle. This CDR3 spans 14 amino acids. The CDR3 loop reads CASSGHPMNYEQYF. CDR3 nucleotide sequence: TGTGCCAGTAGTGGACACCCGATGAACTACGAGCAGTACTTC. The full variable domain, in which reference TRBV19 and TRBJ2-7 provide the parts outside the CDR3, is DGGITQSPKYLFRKEGQNVTLSCEQNLNHDAMYWYRQDPGQGLRLIYYSQIVNDFQKGDIAEGYSVSREKKESFPLTVTSAQKNPTAFYLCASSGHPMNYEQYFGPGTRLTVT.

The chain recombines TRBV4-3 with TRBJ1-2; D perhaps matches TRBD1 (6 bases). The CDR3 totals 15 residues. Germline V CDR1 and CDR2: LGHNA, YSLEER. The V and J ends lost 0 bases and 5 bases respectively, with 13 bases between them. The CDR3 spells CASSQDLTGQYGYTF. In nucleotides, the CDR3 is TGCGCCAGCAGCCAAGATCTAACAGGGCAGTATGGCTACACCTTC.